This entry is about one T cell receptor (beta chain). Its specific antigen is unknown. No base quality information exists; no much larger clone differs at one position. The data stem from a study of T cells after yellow fever vaccination (dated by TCRdb to between 2018 and 2020). Looking at the study overall: The SMART-Seq v4 Ultra Low Input RNA kit was used to prepare libraries from fractions with low cell numbers. To follow T-cell clones before and after both primary and booster YFV17D yellow fever vaccination, bulk TCR alpha and beta repertoires underwent longitudinal sequencing. The cohort comprised two healthy male donors, one aged 18 to 30 and one aged 30 to 40 years. Blood was collected at multiple timepoints before and after primary and secondary immunization, and bulk PBMC replicates and cell subsets were isolated. Overall study results and their limits: After the booster, most clones that had expanded after primary vaccination were detected again (around 96% of CD4 and under 90% of CD8), suggesting broad maintenance of memory. A small fraction of clonotypes showed up in both the CD4 and CD8 compartments, probably as a result of convergent recombination. Only a couple of donors were included in the study, so the extent to which the findings can be generalized is limited. The secondary T-cell response was found to be weaker but faster than the primary response, with a peak reached on day 5 rather than on day 15. Computational filtering was required because FACS-sorted repertoires could contain abundant contaminating clonotypes from the bulk population.

CDR1 and CDR2 were assigned from the germline V gene as SGDLS and YYNGEE. Including cysteine and phenylalanine, the CDR3 has 14 amino acids. Kept here is only the CDR3 DNA, which spans 42 bases and is read in frame from base 1. At the junction V is shortened by 3 bases and J by 2 bases, with 11 bases in between. Sequencing took place on an Illumina NovaSeq 6000. TCR cDNA was synthesized by 5'RACE template switching, through which a universal primer site and unique molecular identifiers were introduced. cDNA synthesis was primed from both the TCR alpha and TCR beta constant segments. Two PCR steps were used to amplify libraries, with sample barcodes and sequencing adapters being added in the second step. Sequencing of libraries was performed on Illumina HiSeq 2500 (2x100 bp) or NovaSeq (2x150 bp). Processing in the source paper ran as follows. Demultiplexing of reads and collapsing into UMI consensus sequences were performed with MIGEC, and V(D)J alignment was carried out with MiXCR. Using edgeR on replicate PBMC samples, clonotypes were called vaccine-responding if FDR was below 0.01 and the log2 fold change was above 5 up to day 15. CD4 or CD8 identity was assigned to each bulk clonotype according to whether the clonotype was present at higher abundance in the sequenced CD4 repertoire or the sequenced CD8 repertoire. TCRdb passed the public sequencing reads through fastp at Q25 and MiXCR, retaining productive beta sequences. Under each unique CDR3 protein, matching rows form one entry showing the most common genes and DNA. For this entry, the V and J calls and clone size follow TCRdb and not the study's own pipeline. The sample includes 250,000 to 400,000 distinct CDR3 sequences, with around 4.5% observed a single time. The ten largest clones represent approximately 19% of the sample.

Reading the label with the study, this specimen's treatment or condition is: live attenuated yellow fever vaccine strain. At each blood-draw timepoint, two biological replicates of bulk PBMCs were collected. A standard Ficoll-Paque protocol was used to isolate PBMCs from peripheral blood. TriZol was used to extract RNA from bulk PBMCs, CD4 and CD8 fractions, and dextramer-positive and dextramer-negative fractions. The chain employs TRBV9 and TRBJ2-5; 6 matching bases give a weak D call of TRBD1. The receptor was isolated from a man between 18 and 35 years old who received the YFV17D yellow fever vaccine. Here the sequenced sample was PBMCs, taken 15 days after the yellow fever booster vaccination. Read as DNA, the sequence is TGTGCCAGCAGCGACGGACAGACACAAGAGACCCAGTACTTC. It specifies CASSDGQTQETQYF.